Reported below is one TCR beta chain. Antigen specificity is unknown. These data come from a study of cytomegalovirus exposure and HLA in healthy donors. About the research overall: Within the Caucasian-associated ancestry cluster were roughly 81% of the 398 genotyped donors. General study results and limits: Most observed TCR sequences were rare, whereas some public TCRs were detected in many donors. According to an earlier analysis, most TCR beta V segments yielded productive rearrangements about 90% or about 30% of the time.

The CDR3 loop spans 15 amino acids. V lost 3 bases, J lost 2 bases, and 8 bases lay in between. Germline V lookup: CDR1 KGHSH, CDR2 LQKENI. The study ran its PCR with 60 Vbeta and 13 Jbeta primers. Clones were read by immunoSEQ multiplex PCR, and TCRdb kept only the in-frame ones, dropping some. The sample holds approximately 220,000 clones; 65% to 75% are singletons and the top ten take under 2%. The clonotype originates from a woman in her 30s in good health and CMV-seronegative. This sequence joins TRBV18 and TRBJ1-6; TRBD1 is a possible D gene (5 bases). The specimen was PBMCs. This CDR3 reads CASSPQGPYNSPLHF. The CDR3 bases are TGTGCCAGCTCACCTCAGGGTCCCTATAATTCACCCCTCCACTTT.